This TCR beta chain was documented in a study of HIV-infected children after antiretroviral therapy interruption. Study summary: Weeks 0, 12, interruption end (24 or 48), and about 3 years post-study gave interruption-arm samples.

Specified treatment: PENTA 11 planned treatment interruption arm or continuous ART arm. At least 24 weeks of at least three-drug ART, in children 2 to 15 years. This clonotype was counted a few times. Its antigen is undetermined. The study, taken as a whole, reports: After treatment interruption started, naive CD4+ CDR3 overlap across time points dropped. By the end of treatment interruption, naive CD4+ clonality (Gini) increased.

A 3' RACE protocol on RNA, with unique molecular identifiers, produced the TCR library. Each CDR3 protein is one row after TCRdb ran MiXCR on the 3' RACE reads. The table includes about 89,000 distinct CDR3 sequences, roughly 6.7% detected once. The CDR3 length is 15 residues. Germline assignment: CDR1 LNHDA and CDR2 SQIVND (reference sequence). J lost 1 base, V lost 5 bases, and 6 bases had no gene match. The sequence came from a pool of human donors with HIV. Sequenced here: CD45RA+ CD4+ T cells from PBMCs, pooled from several time points, sampled from a donor given antiretroviral therapy, either interrupted or continuous. Noted subset: naive CD4+ CD45RA+ CD45RO- T cells. The genes are TRBV19 and TRBJ2-3, with 7 bases identical to TRBD1. The CDR3 is CASSVGGTGTDTQYF. The CDR3 DNA reads as TGTGCCAGTAGTGTAGGGGGCACGGGCACAGATACGCAGTATTTT. The full variable domain, completed using reference TRBV19 and TRBJ2-3, is DGGITQSPKYLFRKEGQNVTLSCEQNLNHDAMYWYRQDPGQGLRLIYYSQIVNDFQKGDIAEGYSVSREKKESFPLTVTSAQKNPTAFYLCASSVGGTGTDTQYFGPGTRLTVL.